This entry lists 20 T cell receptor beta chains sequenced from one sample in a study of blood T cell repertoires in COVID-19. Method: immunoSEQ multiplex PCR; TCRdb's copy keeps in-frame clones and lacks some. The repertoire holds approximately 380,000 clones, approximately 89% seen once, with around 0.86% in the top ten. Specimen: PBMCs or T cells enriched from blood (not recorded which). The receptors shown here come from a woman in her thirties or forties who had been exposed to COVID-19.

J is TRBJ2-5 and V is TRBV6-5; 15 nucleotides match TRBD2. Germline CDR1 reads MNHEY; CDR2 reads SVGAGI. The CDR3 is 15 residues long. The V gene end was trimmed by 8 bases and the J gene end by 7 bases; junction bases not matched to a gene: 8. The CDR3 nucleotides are TGTGCCAGCGCAGGGACTAGCGGGAGGATTGGGACCCAGTACTTC. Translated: CASAGTSGRIGTQYF.

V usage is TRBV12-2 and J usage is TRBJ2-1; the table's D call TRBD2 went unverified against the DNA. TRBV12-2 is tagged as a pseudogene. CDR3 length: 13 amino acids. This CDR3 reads CASRLRVENEQFF. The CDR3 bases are TGTGCAAGTCGCTTGAGGGTAGAAAATGAGCAGTTCTTC.

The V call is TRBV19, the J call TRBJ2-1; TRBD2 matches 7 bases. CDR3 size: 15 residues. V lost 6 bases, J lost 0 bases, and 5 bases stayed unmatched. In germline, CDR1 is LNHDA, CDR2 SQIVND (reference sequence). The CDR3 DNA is TGTGCCAGTAGCCGCCGGGGGGACTCCTACAATGAGCAGTTCTTC. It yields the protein CASSRRGDSYNEQFF.

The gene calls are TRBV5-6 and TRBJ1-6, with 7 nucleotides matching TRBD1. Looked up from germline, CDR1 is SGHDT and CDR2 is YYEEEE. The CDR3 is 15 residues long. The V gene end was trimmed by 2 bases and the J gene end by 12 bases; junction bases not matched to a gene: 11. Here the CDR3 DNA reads TGTGCCAGCAGCTTCGGACAGGCCGTCGTCGGACCCCTCCACTTT. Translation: CASSFGQAVVGPLHF.

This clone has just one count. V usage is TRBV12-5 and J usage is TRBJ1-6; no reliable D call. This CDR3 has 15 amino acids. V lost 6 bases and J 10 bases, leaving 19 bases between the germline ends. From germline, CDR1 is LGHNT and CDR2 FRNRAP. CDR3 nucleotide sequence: TGTGCTAGTGGCCGAAACTCCTTCGGGAGCTCACCCCTCCACTTT. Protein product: CASGRNSFGSSPLHF.

The CDR3 region is CASSLTPQETQYF. CDR3 DNA: TGTGCCAGCAGCTTAACACCCCAGGAGACCCAGTACTTC. This sequence joins TRBV7-3 and TRBJ2-5; D unresolved. The germline gives CDR1 SGHTA, CDR2 FQGTGA. V was pared by 0 bases and J by 5 bases, with 7 bases between. CDR3 length: 13 residues.

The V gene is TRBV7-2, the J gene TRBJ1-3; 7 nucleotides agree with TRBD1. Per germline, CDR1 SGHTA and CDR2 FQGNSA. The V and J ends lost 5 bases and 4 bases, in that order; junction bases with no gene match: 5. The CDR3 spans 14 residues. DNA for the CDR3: TGTGCCAGCAGCCCAGGACAGGACGGAAACACCATATATTTT. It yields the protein CASSPGQDGNTIYF.

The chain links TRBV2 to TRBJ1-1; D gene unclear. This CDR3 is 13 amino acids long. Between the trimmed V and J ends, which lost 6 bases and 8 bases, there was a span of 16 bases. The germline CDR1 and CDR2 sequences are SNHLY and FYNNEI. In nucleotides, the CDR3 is TGTGCCAGCAGGGCCCACAGCGGCAGAGAAGCTTTCTTT. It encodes CASRAHSGREAFF.

The CDR3 DNA reads as TGTGCCACCAGTGATAGGACAGGGGGAGGAGAGACCCAGTACTTC. As protein: CATSDRTGGGETQYF. The J gene is TRBJ2-5, the V gene TRBV24-1; 10 bases align to TRBD1. CDR1 KGHDR and CDR2 SFDVKD come from the germline V gene. The CDR3 is made up of 15 amino acids. The junction had 4 bases not matched to a gene; V was cut back by 3 bases and J by 4 bases.

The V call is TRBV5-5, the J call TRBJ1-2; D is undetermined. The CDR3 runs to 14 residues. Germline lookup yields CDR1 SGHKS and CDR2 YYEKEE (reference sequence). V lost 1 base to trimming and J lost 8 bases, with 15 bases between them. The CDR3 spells CASSLPSGDVGYTF. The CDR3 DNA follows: TGTGCCAGCAGCTTGCCCAGCGGCGATGTCGGCTACACCTTC. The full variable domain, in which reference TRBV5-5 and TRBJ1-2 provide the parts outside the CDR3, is DAGVTQSPTHLIKTRGQQVTLRCSPISGHKSVSWYQQVLGQGPQFIFQYYEKEERGRGNFPDRFSARQFPNYSSELNVNALLLGDSALYLCASSLPSGDVGYTFGSGTRLTVV.

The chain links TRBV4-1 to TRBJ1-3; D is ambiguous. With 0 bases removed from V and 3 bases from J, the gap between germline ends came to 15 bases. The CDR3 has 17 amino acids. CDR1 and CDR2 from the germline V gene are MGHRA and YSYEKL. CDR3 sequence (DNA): TGCGCCAGCAGCCAAGATTTGCCAGGCGCTCTTGGAAACACCATATATTTT. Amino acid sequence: CASSQDLPGALGNTIYF.

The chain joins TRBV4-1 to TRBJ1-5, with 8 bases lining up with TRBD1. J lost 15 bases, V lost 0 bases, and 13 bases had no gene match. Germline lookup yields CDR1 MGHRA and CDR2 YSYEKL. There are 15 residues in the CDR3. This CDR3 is CASSQEPGTGLRSHF. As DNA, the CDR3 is TGCGCCAGCAGCCAAGAACCCGGGACAGGCCTAAGATCGCATTTT.

The CDR3 coding sequence is TGTGCCACCCGGGACAGGGGGGGGGATAGCAATCAGCCCCAGCATTTT. Translation gives CATRDRGGDSNQPQHF. The chain links TRBV10-3 to TRBJ1-5, with 11 bases that match TRBD1. CDR1 is ENHRY and CDR2 is SYGVKD in the germline V gene. The V gene end was trimmed by 10 bases and the J gene end by 0 bases; junction bases not matched to a gene: 8. CDR3 length: 16 residues.

The CDR3 DNA reads as TGTGCCAGCTCACCGAGGACGGAGGGTGGCTACACCTTC. It encodes CASSPRTEGGYTF. V usage is TRBV18 and J usage is TRBJ1-2; D call uncertain. This CDR3 region has 13 residues. Germline V gene sequence: CDR1 KGHSH, CDR2 LQKENI. V dropped 3 bases and J dropped 7 bases, with 12 bases sitting between them.

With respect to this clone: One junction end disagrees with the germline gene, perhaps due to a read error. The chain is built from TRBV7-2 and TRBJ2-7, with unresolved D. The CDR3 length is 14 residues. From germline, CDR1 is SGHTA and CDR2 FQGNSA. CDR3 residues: CASSLVLESSEQYF. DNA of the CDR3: TGTGCCAGCAGCTTAGTCCTAGAGTCCTCCGAGCAGTACTTC.

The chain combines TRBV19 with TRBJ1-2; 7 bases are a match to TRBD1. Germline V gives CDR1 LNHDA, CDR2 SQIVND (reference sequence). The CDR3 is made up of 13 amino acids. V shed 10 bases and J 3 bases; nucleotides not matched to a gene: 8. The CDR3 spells CATKGATHYGYTF. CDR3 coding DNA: TGTGCCACCAAGGGGGCAACACACTATGGCTACACCTTC.

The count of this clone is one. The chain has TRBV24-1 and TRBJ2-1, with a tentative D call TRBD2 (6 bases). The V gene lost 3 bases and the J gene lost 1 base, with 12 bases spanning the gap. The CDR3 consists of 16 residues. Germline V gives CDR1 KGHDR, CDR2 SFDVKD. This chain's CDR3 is CATSDISGESYNEQFF. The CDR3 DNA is TGTGCCACCAGTGATATTAGCGGAGAATCCTACAATGAGCAGTTCTTC.

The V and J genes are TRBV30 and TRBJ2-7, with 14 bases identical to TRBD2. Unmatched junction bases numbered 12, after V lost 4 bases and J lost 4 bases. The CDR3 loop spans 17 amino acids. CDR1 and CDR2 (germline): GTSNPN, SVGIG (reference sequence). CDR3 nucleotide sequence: TGTGCCTGGATGTCCGGGACTAGCGGGAGCGTCGGGTACGAGCAGTACTTC. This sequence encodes CAWMSGTSGSVGYEQYF. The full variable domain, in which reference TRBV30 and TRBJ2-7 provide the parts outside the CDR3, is SQTIHQWPATLVQPVGSPLSLECTVEGTSNPNLYWYRQAAGRGLQLLFYSVGIGQISSEVPQNLSASRPQDRQFILSSKKLLLSDSGFYLCAWMSGTSGSVGYEQYFGPGTRLTVT.

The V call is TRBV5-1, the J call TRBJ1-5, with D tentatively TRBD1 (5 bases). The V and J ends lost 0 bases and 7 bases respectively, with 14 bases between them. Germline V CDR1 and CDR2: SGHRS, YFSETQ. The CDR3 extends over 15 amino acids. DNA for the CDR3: TGCGCCAGCAGCTTGGACGGGGCTGGAGGGCAGCCCCAGCATTTT. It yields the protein CASSLDGAGGQPQHF.

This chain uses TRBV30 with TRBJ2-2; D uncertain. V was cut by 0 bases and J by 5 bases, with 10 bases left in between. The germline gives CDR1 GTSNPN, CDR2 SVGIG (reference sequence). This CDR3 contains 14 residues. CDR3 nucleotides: TGTGCCTGGAGTGTCCTTTTACGGACCGGGGAGCTGTTTTTT. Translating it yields CAWSVLLRTGELFF. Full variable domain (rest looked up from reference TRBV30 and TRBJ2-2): SQTIHQWPATLVQPVGSPLSLECTVEGTSNPNLYWYRQAAGRGLQLLFYSVGIGQISSEVPQNLSASRPQDRQFILSSKKLLLSDSGFYLCAWSVLLRTGELFFGEGSRLTVL.